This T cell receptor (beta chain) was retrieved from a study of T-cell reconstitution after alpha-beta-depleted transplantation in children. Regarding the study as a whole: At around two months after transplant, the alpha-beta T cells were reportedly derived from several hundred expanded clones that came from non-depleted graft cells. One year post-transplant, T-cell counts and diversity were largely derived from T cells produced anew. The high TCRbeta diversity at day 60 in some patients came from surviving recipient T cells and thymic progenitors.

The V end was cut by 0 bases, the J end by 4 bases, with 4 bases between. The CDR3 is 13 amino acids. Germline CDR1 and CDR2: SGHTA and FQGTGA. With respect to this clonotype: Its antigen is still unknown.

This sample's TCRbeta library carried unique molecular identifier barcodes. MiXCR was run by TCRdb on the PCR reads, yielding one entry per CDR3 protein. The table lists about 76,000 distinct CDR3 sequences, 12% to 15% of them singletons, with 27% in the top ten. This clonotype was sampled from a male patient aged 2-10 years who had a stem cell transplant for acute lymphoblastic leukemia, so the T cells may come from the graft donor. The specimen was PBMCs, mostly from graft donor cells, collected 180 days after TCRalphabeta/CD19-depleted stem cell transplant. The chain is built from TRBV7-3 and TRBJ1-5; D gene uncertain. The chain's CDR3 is CASSLTRNQPQHF. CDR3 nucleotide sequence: TGTGCCAGCAGCTTAACAAGGAATCAGCCCCAGCATTTT. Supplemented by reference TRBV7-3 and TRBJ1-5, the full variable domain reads GAGVSQTPSNKVTEKGKYVELRCDPISGHTALYWYRQSLGQGPEFLIYFQGTGAADDSGLPNDRFFAVRPEGSVSTLKIQRTERGDSAVYLCASSLTRNQPQHFGDGTRLSIL.